These 9 T cell receptor beta chains came from one sample sequenced in a study of blood T cell repertoires in COVID-19. Generated by immunoSEQ multiplex PCR, the TCRdb table keeps only in-frame clones and is missing some. The table shows about 380,000 clones, with over 65% occurring only once. Sequenced: peripheral blood. Receptors originate from a human donor with acute or convalescent COVID-19. The donor label of this sample is uncertain.

This chain links TRBV19 with TRBJ2-7, with 7 bases lining up with TRBD2. Germline CDR1 reads LNHDA; CDR2 reads SQIVND (reference sequence). CDR3 length: 15 residues. Trimming at V came to 1 base and at J to 2 bases, leaving 5 bases not matched to a gene. DNA for the CDR3: TGTGCCAGTAGTATAGCTACAGCGGGGCCCTACGAGCAGTACTTC. Translating gives CASSIATAGPYEQYF.

J is TRBJ1-2 and V is TRBV18; no definite D call. Trimming took off 1 base at V and 0 bases at J, with 18 bases between the two ends. The CDR3 length is 18 residues. Germline lookup yields CDR1 KGHSH and CDR2 LQKENI. Written as DNA, the CDR3 is TGTGCCAGCTCACCACTCGGTTCCAGGCAAACCGCTAACTATGGCTACACCTTC. It translates to CASSPLGSRQTANYGYTF.

This chain uses TRBV6-1 with TRBJ1-2, with D perhaps matching TRBD1 (6 bases). Looked up from germline, CDR1 is MNHNS and CDR2 is SASEGT. This CDR3 region has 14 residues. Trimming removed 3 bases from V and 5 bases from J, with 13 bases in between. As DNA, the CDR3 is TGTGCCAGCAGTGATACAGGGTTATGGTATGGCTACACCTTC. Translating gives CASSDTGLWYGYTF.

The chain carries TRBV6-6 and TRBJ1-5; D possibly corresponds to TRBD1 (5 bases). The V end was cut by 2 bases, the J end by 7 bases, with 9 bases between. The CDR3 has 13 amino acids. Germline CDR1 and CDR2: MNHNY and SVGAGI (reference sequence). The DNA for the CDR3 is TGTGCCAGCAGTTACGGGCAGGGCCAGCCCCAGCATTTT. Translation: CASSYGQGQPQHF.

V and J are TRBV11-3 and TRBJ2-3, with a weak D call TRBD2 (6 bases). The CDR3 has 13 amino acids. Germline V gene sequence: CDR1 SGHNT, CDR2 YENEEA. The V end was cut by 5 bases, the J end by 11 bases, with 17 bases between. The CDR3 DNA is TGTGCCAGCAGCCCCCATCTCCAGGGAGGGCAGTATTTT. It encodes CASSPHLQGGQYF.

The chain recombines TRBV5-1 with TRBJ2-7; possibly TRBD1 for D (5 bases). The V end was cut by 5 bases, the J end by 2 bases, with 11 bases between. Germline values: CDR1 SGHRS, CDR2 YFSETQ. CDR3 length: 13 residues. CDR3 in amino acids: CASRRQDTYEQYF. In DNA form, the CDR3 reads TGCGCCAGCAGACGGCAGGACACCTACGAGCAGTACTTC.

The rearrangement uses TRBV13 and TRBJ2-5, with a weak D call TRBD1 (6 bases). The V end lost 3 bases, the J end lost 4 bases, and 15 bases lay between the germline ends. Germline values: CDR1 PRHDT, CDR2 FYEKMQ (reference sequence). There are 15 residues in the CDR3. In DNA form, the CDR3 reads TGTGCCAGCAGCTTTCGATTGGACAGAGGAGAGACCCAGTACTTC. Translated, it gives CASSFRLDRGETQYF.

A few counts support this clone. The sample contains more than one DNA sequence encoding this CDR3. This sequence joins TRBV28 and TRBJ2-1, with a weak D call TRBD2 (6 bases). V lost 4 bases, J lost 3 bases, and 7 bases lay in between. The CDR3 sequence is 13 residues long. CDR1 and CDR2 from the germline V gene are MDHEN and SYDVKM. The CDR3 sequence is CASSSRGYNEQFF. The DNA for the CDR3 is TGTGCCAGCAGTTCGCGGGGCTACAATGAGCAGTTCTTC. The complete variable domain, with remaining parts taken from reference TRBV28 and TRBJ2-1, reads DVKVTQSSRYLVKRTGEKVFLECVQDMDHENMFWYRQDPGLGLRLIYFSYDVKMKEKGDIPEGYSVSREKKERFSLILESASTNQTSMYLCASSSRGYNEQFFGPGTRLTVL.

The gene calls are TRBV7-2 and TRBJ1-2, with 9 positions matching TRBD1. Germline lookup yields CDR1 SGHTA and CDR2 FQGNSA. V gave up 6 bases and J gave up 6 bases; unmatched junction bases: 8. The CDR3 length is 14 residues. CDR3 sequence: CASRRSGQGHGYTF. The CDR3 coding sequence is TGTGCCAGCAGGAGATCGGGACAGGGACATGGCTACACCTTC.